These T cell receptor beta chains were read from a single sample in a study of blood T cells in healthy people across ages. TCRdb redid the calling of the 5' RACE reads with MiXCR, one entry per CDR3 protein. The repertoire has around 1,600,000 distinct CDR3 sequences, approximately 43% of them found once; the top ten carry more than 4%. The sequenced sample was blood. Receptors originate from a woman between 18 and 29 years old in good health. Each CDR3 is given with its conserved first and last residue. Fields, in order: J gene, V gene, clone size, CDR3 length, D gene, CDR3 protein, CDR3 DNA. D genes are given only for firm matches. Only some rows state a clone size, as once, few, many or a class for expanded clones.

j_gene: TRBJ2-3; v_gene: TRBV7-9; abundance: few; len: 15; d_gene: TRBD2; CDR3aa: CASSPLNGREATQYF; CDR3nt: TGTGCCAGCAGCCCCCTCAACGGCCGGGAGGCTACGCAGTATTTT
j_gene: TRBJ2-1; v_gene: TRBV15; abundance: NA; len: 16; d_gene: NA; CDR3aa: CATSRSKLSSYNEQFF; CDR3nt: TGTGCCACCAGCAGATCGAAACTTAGCTCCTACAATGAGCAGTTCTTC
j_gene: TRBJ2-3; v_gene: TRBV6-6; abundance: NA; len: 14; d_gene: TRBD1; CDR3aa: CASRAQGGTDTQYF; CDR3nt: TGTGCCAGCAGGGCCCAGGGGGGCACAGATACGCAGTATTTT
j_gene: TRBJ1-1; v_gene: TRBV12-3/TRBV12-4; abundance: few; len: 14; d_gene: NA; CDR3aa: CASSFTGSNTEAFF; CDR3nt: TGTGCCAGCAGTTTTACAGGGTCCAACACTGAAGCTTTCTTT
j_gene: TRBJ2-7; v_gene: TRBV24-1; abundance: NA; len: 16; d_gene: NA; CDR3aa: CATSDRGTATYNEQYF; CDR3nt: TGTGCCACCAGTGACCGGGGGACAGCAACCTACAATGAGCAGTACTTC
j_gene: TRBJ1-2; v_gene: TRBV27; abundance: few; len: 13; d_gene: NA; CDR3aa: CASSFRGRSGYTF; CDR3nt: TGTGCCAGCAGTTTCAGGGGACGTAGTGGCTACACCTTC
j_gene: TRBJ2-3; v_gene: TRBV6-2/TRBV6-3; abundance: few; len: 16; d_gene: TRBD2; CDR3aa: CASSGTGLAVVDTQYF; CDR3nt: TGTGCCAGCAGTGGAACCGGACTAGCAGTCGTAGATACGCAGTATTTT
j_gene: TRBJ2-3; v_gene: TRBV7-2; abundance: NA; len: 14; d_gene: TRBD2; CDR3aa: CASSQGLDTDTQYF; CDR3nt: TGTGCCAGCAGCCAAGGACTAGACACAGATACGCAGTATTTT
j_gene: TRBJ2-5; v_gene: TRBV5-1; abundance: NA; len: 13; d_gene: NA; CDR3aa: CASSLEIGETQYF; CDR3nt: TGCGCCAGCAGCTTGGAGATTGGGGAGACCCAGTACTTC
j_gene: TRBJ2-1; v_gene: TRBV6-4; abundance: few; len: 15; d_gene: NA; CDR3aa: CASSEVFSSYNEQFF; CDR3nt: TGTGCCAGCAGTGAGGTATTTAGCTCCTACAATGAGCAGTTCTTC
j_gene: TRBJ1-1; v_gene: TRBV10-3; abundance: few; len: 13; d_gene: TRBD1; CDR3aa: CASTGTGSVGVFF; CDR3nt: TGTGCCTCCACCGGGACAGGGTCGGTTGGAGTTTTCTTT
j_gene: TRBJ2-1; v_gene: TRBV4-3; abundance: NA; len: 14; d_gene: NA; CDR3aa: CASSAESTTNEQFF; CDR3nt: TGCGCCAGCAGCGCCGAGAGTACGACCAATGAGCAGTTCTTC
j_gene: TRBJ1-5; v_gene: TRBV7-8; abundance: NA; len: 15; d_gene: NA; CDR3aa: CASSLAGGNNQPQHF; CDR3nt: TGTGCCAGCAGCTTAGCGGGCGGAAACAATCAGCCCCAGCATTTT
j_gene: TRBJ2-5; v_gene: TRBV9; abundance: few; len: 11; d_gene: NA; CDR3aa: CASILPETQYF; CDR3nt: TGTGCCAGTATTCTACCAGAGACCCAGTACTTC
j_gene: TRBJ2-7; v_gene: TRBV27; abundance: NA; len: 14; d_gene: TRBD2; CDR3aa: CASTIAGGPYEQYF; CDR3nt: TGTGCCAGCACCATAGCGGGAGGGCCCTACGAGCAGTACTTC
j_gene: TRBJ2-5; v_gene: TRBV6-5; abundance: NA; len: 16; d_gene: TRBD2; CDR3aa: CASSYRSGGGGETQYF; CDR3nt: TGTGCCAGCAGTTATCGCAGCGGGGGCGGAGGGGAGACCCAGTACTTC
j_gene: TRBJ1-5; v_gene: TRBV12-3/TRBV12-4; abundance: few; len: 13; d_gene: NA; CDR3aa: CASSPTREQPQHF; CDR3nt: TGTGCCAGCAGTCCGACGCGGGAGCAGCCCCAGCATTTT
j_gene: TRBJ1-1; v_gene: TRBV29-1; abundance: few; len: 14; d_gene: NA; CDR3aa: CSVEVPHKWTEAFF; CDR3nt: TGCAGCGTTGAAGTCCCCCACAAGTGGACTGAAGCTTTCTTT
j_gene: TRBJ2-4; v_gene: TRBV6-6; abundance: NA; len: 14; d_gene: NA; CDR3aa: CASSPSGVKNIQYF; CDR3nt: TGTGCCAGCAGCCCCTCAGGGGTCAAAAACATTCAGTACTTC
j_gene: TRBJ2-1; v_gene: TRBV27; abundance: NA; len: 13; d_gene: TRBD2; CDR3aa: CASRSGNYNEQFF; CDR3nt: TGTGCCAGCCGTAGCGGGAATTACAATGAGCAGTTCTTC
j_gene: TRBJ1-5; v_gene: TRBV12-3/TRBV12-4; abundance: NA; len: 16; d_gene: NA; CDR3aa: CASRASGQGFNQPQHF; CDR3nt: TGTGCCAGCAGGGCCTCGGGCCAGGGCTTCAATCAGCCCCAGCATTTT
j_gene: TRBJ1-4; v_gene: TRBV27; abundance: NA; len: 13; d_gene: NA; CDR3aa: CASSDRIGEKLFF; CDR3nt: TGTGCCAGCAGTGACAGGATAGGGGAAAAACTGTTTTTT
j_gene: TRBJ2-7; v_gene: TRBV6-1; abundance: NA; len: 11; d_gene: TRBD2; CDR3aa: CASRTRTRGYF; CDR3nt: TGTGCCAGCAGGACCCGGACTAGGGGGTACTTC
j_gene: TRBJ2-7; v_gene: TRBV13; abundance: NA; len: 18; d_gene: TRBD2; CDR3aa: CASSSPQVGRRGVYEQYF; CDR3nt: TGTGCCAGCAGCTCACCCCAGGTCGGGAGGAGGGGAGTTTACGAGCAGTACTTC
j_gene: TRBJ2-3; v_gene: TRBV20-1; abundance: NA; len: 13; d_gene: NA; CDR3aa: CSARQAKADTQYF; CDR3nt: TGCAGTGCTAGACAGGCCAAGGCAGATACGCAGTATTTT
j_gene: TRBJ1-1; v_gene: TRBV7-2; abundance: NA; len: 15; d_gene: NA; CDR3aa: CASSVTGTMNTEAFF; CDR3nt: TGTGCCAGCAGCGTTACCGGGACAATGAACACTGAAGCTTTCTTT
j_gene: TRBJ1-5; v_gene: TRBV7-2; abundance: few; len: 15; d_gene: NA; CDR3aa: CASSLLGLNNQPQHF; CDR3nt: TGTGCCAGCAGCTTATTGGGGCTAAACAATCAGCCCCAGCATTTT
j_gene: TRBJ2-1; v_gene: TRBV11-3; abundance: NA; len: 15; d_gene: TRBD2; CDR3aa: CASSLGGRDYNEQFF; CDR3nt: TGTGCCAGCAGCTTGGGCGGGAGGGACTACAATGAGCAGTTCTTC
j_gene: TRBJ2-4; v_gene: TRBV11-1; abundance: NA; len: 19; d_gene: TRBD1; CDR3aa: CASSFPFEGQGAVENIQYF; CDR3nt: TGTGCCAGCAGCTTTCCCTTTGAGGGACAGGGGGCTGTCGAAAACATTCAGTACTTC
j_gene: TRBJ1-2; v_gene: TRBV6-2/TRBV6-3; abundance: once; len: 14; d_gene: NA; CDR3aa: CASSYPAGVYGYTF; CDR3nt: TGTGCCAGCAGTTACCCGGCAGGGGTCTATGGCTACACCTTC
j_gene: TRBJ1-1; v_gene: TRBV7-9; abundance: NA; len: 14; d_gene: NA; CDR3aa: CASSQIMRDAEAFF; CDR3nt: TGTGCCAGCAGCCAGATTATGAGGGACGCTGAAGCTTTCTTT
j_gene: TRBJ1-2; v_gene: TRBV10-3; abundance: NA; len: 13; d_gene: TRBD1; CDR3aa: CAITGDRGYGYTF; CDR3nt: TGTGCCATCACCGGGGACAGGGGTTATGGCTACACCTTC
j_gene: TRBJ2-7; v_gene: TRBV6-2/TRBV6-3; abundance: NA; len: 15; d_gene: NA; CDR3aa: CASSYSTLTSYEQYF; CDR3nt: TGTGCCAGCAGTTACTCGACACTTACCTCCTACGAGCAGTACTTC
j_gene: TRBJ1-4; v_gene: TRBV6-6; abundance: NA; len: 14; d_gene: TRBD1; CDR3aa: CASSLGDRVEKLFF; CDR3nt: TGTGCCAGCAGTTTGGGGGACAGGGTTGAAAAACTGTTTTTT
j_gene: TRBJ1-4; v_gene: TRBV20-1; abundance: NA; len: 14; d_gene: NA; CDR3aa: CSARPQLLGEKLFF; CDR3nt: TGCAGTGCTAGACCACAGCTCCTCGGTGAAAAACTGTTTTTT
j_gene: TRBJ2-1; v_gene: TRBV12-3/TRBV12-4; abundance: NA; len: 16; d_gene: TRBD2; CDR3aa: CASSSTSESSYNEQFF; CDR3nt: TGTGCCAGCAGTTCGACTAGCGAGAGCTCCTACAATGAGCAGTTCTTC
j_gene: TRBJ1-5; v_gene: TRBV19; abundance: NA; len: 14; d_gene: NA; CDR3aa: CASSMGRVAQPQHF; CDR3nt: TGTGCCAGTAGTATGGGCAGGGTTGCTCAGCCCCAGCATTTT
j_gene: TRBJ2-3; v_gene: TRBV14; abundance: NA; len: 16; d_gene: NA; CDR3aa: CASSHRRLSPTDTQYF; CDR3nt: TGTGCCAGCAGCCACCGTAGGCTGTCACCCACAGATACGCAGTATTTT